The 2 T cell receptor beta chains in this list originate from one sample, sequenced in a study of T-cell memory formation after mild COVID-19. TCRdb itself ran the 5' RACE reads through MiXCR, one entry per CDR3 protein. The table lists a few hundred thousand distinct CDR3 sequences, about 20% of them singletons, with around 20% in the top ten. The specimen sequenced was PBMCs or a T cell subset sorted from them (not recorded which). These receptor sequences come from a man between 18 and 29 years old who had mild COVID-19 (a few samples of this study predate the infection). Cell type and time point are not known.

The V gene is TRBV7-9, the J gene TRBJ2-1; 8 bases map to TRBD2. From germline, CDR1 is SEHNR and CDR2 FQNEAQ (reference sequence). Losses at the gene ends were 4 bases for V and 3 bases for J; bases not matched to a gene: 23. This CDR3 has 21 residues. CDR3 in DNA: TGTGCCAGCAGCTCGGGTTCGACGGGAGGGGTAATTGTACCGCTCTACAATGAGCAGTTCTTC. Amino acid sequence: CASSSGSTGGVIVPLYNEQFF. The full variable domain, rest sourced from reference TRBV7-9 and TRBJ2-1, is DTGVSQNPRHKITKRGQNVTFRCDPISEHNRLYWYRQTLGQGPEFLTYFQNEAQLEKSRLLSDRFSAERPKGSFSTLEIQRTEQGDSAMYLCASSSGSTGGVIVPLYNEQFFGPGTRLTVL.

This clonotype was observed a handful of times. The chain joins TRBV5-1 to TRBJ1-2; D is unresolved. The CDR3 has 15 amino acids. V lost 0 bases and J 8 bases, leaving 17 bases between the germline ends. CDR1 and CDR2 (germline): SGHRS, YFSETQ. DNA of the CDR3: TGCGCCAGCAGCTTGGCTTCGACGGAGCTATGGGGCTACACCTTC. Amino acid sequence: CASSLASTELWGYTF.